This TCR beta chain was observed in a study of blood T cell repertoires in COVID-19. Looking at the study overall: Both acute and convalescent COVID-19 samples were obtained from the United States, Italy and Spain. PBMCs, B-cell-depleted T cells, or T cells provided the cDNA or gDNA that made up the material.

Germline values: CDR1 SGHDT, CDR2 YYEEEE. The CDR3 covers 17 residues. V lost 0 bases to trimming and J lost 0 bases, with 13 bases between them. Assay: immunoSEQ multiplex PCR; the TCRdb copy retains only in-frame clones and omits some. Here the sample spans about 260,000 clones, around four fifths being singletons. Material for sequencing was peripheral blood. The receptor comes from a man in his sixties with acute or convalescent COVID-19. The V call is TRBV5-6, the J call TRBJ2-4; weak D call: TRBD2 (6 bases). In DNA, the CDR3 is TGTGCCAGCAGCTTGGGTAGTAGCGGAGTAGCCAAAAACATTCAGTACTTC. This gives the protein CASSLGSSGVAKNIQYF.